The rows below give T cell receptor beta chains drawn from one sample of a study of identical twins. TCRdb re-analysed the 5' RACE reads in MiXCR, keeping a single row per CDR3 protein. The profile shows hundreds of thousands of distinct CDR3 sequences, about 12% of them singletons. In addition, the sample was reused for a study of yellow fever vaccine responses in identical twins.

The specimen sequenced was CD8+ T cells sorted from blood. Source of these receptors: a woman under 30 in good health. CDR3s include the opening cysteine and the closing phenylalanine or tryptophan. The D gene is left open where the match is weak. Clone size is not always given. Where it is, it says once, few, many or a class for expanded clones.

abundance	d_gene	v_gene	j_gene	CDR3nt	CDR3aa
many	TRBD2	TRBV10-3	TRBJ2-7	TGTGCCATCAGTGGGAGCGGGGCCAACGAGCAGTACTTC	CAISGSGANEQYF
few	-	TRBV12-3/TRBV12-4	TRBJ2-1	TGTGCCAGCAGTTTAGACGGGGGTTATGAGCAGTTCTTC	CASSLDGGYEQFF
few	-	TRBV6-1	TRBJ2-1	TGTGCCAGCAGTCCCCTCGGTTCCCATAATATCAATGAGCAGTTCTTC	CASSPLGSHNINEQFF
many	TRBD2	TRBV7-9	TRBJ2-7	TGTGCCAGCAGCCCGGCTAGCGGGGGGACCTACGAGCAGTACTTC	CASSPASGGTYEQYF
-	TRBD2	TRBV27	TRBJ2-2	TGTGCCAGCAGTTTTAGCGGGAGCCCCACCGGGGAGCTGTTTTTT	CASSFSGSPTGELFF
-	-	TRBV12-3/TRBV12-4	TRBJ1-1	TGTGCCAGCAGTTTCCCGAGCACCGAAGCTTTCTTT	CASSFPSTEAFF
many	-	TRBV5-1	TRBJ1-1	TGCGCCAGCAGCTTGGCCCACAGAAACACTGAAGCTTTCTTT	CASSLAHRNTEAFF
many	TRBD1	TRBV27	TRBJ1-1	TGTGCCAGCAGTTGGGACAGGGGGAACACTGAAGCTTTCTTT	CASSWDRGNTEAFF
-	TRBD1	TRBV24-1	TRBJ2-1	TGTGCCACCAGTGATGGACAGGGATCCTACAATGAGCAGTTCTTC	CATSDGQGSYNEQFF
few	TRBD2	TRBV2	TRBJ2-3	TGTGCCAGCCCGGCTAGCGGGGGGGCCTTGGCAGATACGCAGTATTTT	CASPASGGALADTQYF
many	TRBD1	TRBV4-1	TRBJ1-1	TGCGCCAGCAGCCAAGACTTGGACAGGCCTGGGGCTGAAGCTTTCTTT	CASSQDLDRPGAEAFF
few	-	TRBV15	TRBJ2-5	TGTGCCACCAGCAGAGTTCAGCGGCAAGCAACGCCACAAGAGACCCAGTACTTC	CATSRVQRQATPQETQYF
-	-	TRBV28	TRBJ2-1	TGTGCCAGCGTGGTATCGGCAAGTAGTCCCAATGAGCAGTTCTTC	CASVVSASSPNEQFF
few	-	TRBV27	TRBJ2-7	TGTGCCAGCAGTTTTGATGCGGGAACTTCCTACGAGCAGTACTTC	CASSFDAGTSYEQYF
-	TRBD1	TRBV2	TRBJ1-6	TGTGCCAGCAGTGGACAGGGTTCACCCCTCCACTTT	CASSGQGSPLHF
-	-	TRBV20-1	TRBJ1-1	TGCAGGGTACGCGGCCGAACGACTGAAGCTTTCTTT	CRVRGRTTEAFF
-	-	TRBV9	TRBJ1-4	TGTGCCAGCAGCGTAGAGGGCAGGAGAAATGAAAAACTGTTTTTT	CASSVEGRRNEKLFF
-	TRBD1	TRBV28	TRBJ2-7	TGTGCCAGCAGCCACTGGACAGGTTTTTCCTACGAGCAGTACTTC	CASSHWTGFSYEQYF
many	TRBD2	TRBV20-1	TRBJ2-3	TGCAGTGCTTGGGGGACTAGTGGAGGTGTAGATACGCAGTATTTT	CSAWGTSGGVDTQYF
few	-	TRBV6-5	TRBJ2-7	TGTGCCAGCAGTTACCGGGAAGAGCAGTACTTC	CASSYREEQYF
few	-	TRBV2	TRBJ2-1	TGTGCCAGCAGTGAAAAGGCAGGGTACCACAATGAGCAGTTCTTC	CASSEKAGYHNEQFF
-	-	TRBV11-2	TRBJ2-7	TGTGCCAGCAGCTCGACGGACAGAGACCACGAGCAGTACTTC	CASSSTDRDHEQYF
few	TRBD2	TRBV7-9	TRBJ2-3	TGTGCCAGCAGCCCGACTAGCGGGATTCCAGATACGCAGTATTTT	CASSPTSGIPDTQYF
few	TRBD2	TRBV6-2/TRBV6-3	TRBJ2-1	TGTGCCAGCAGTTATGGACGGGAGGGCAATGAGCAGTTCTTC	CASSYGREGNEQFF
-	-	TRBV4-1	TRBJ1-1	TGCGCCAGCAGCCCAAGGGGAGGACAGTTGAACACTGAAGCTTTCTTT	CASSPRGGQLNTEAFF
-	-	TRBV7-9	TRBJ2-1	TGTGCCACCCAACCAAACCTAGGGGACAATGAGCAGTTCTTC	CATQPNLGDNEQFF
few	-	TRBV28	TRBJ2-5	TGTGCCAGCATCAAATCCCCCAGCGGTGGTGGAGAGACCCAGTACTTC	CASIKSPSGGGETQYF
-	TRBD2	TRBV5-1	TRBJ2-5	TGCGCCAGCAGCCTAACTAGCGGGGGGGCATGGGGGTACCAAGAGACCCAGTACTTC	CASSLTSGGAWGYQETQYF
few	TRBD2	TRBV7-9	TRBJ2-1	TGTGCCAGCAGCTGGCTAGCGGGGCACAACAATGAGCAGTTCTTC	CASSWLAGHNNEQFF
-	-	TRBV2	TRBJ1-1	TGTGCCGAAATGAGGGACAAACACTCCATGAACACTGAAGCTTTCTTT	CAEMRDKHSMNTEAFF
-	TRBD2	TRBV7-6	TRBJ2-1	TGTGCCAGCAGCATCTCCCCAAGCGGGAGTGCGACCTACAATGAGCAGTTCTTC	CASSISPSGSATYNEQFF
-	-	TRBV6-5	TRBJ2-7	TGTGCCAGCATGTTGGAGGCGGGGAGCTACGAGCAGTACTTC	CASMLEAGSYEQYF
-	TRBD1	TRBV27	TRBJ2-1	TGTGCCAGCGGAACCGGGACAGTAATATACAATGAGCAGTTCTTC	CASGTGTVIYNEQFF
few	-	TRBV6-2/TRBV6-3	TRBJ2-1	TGTGCCAGCAGTGTTGAAGTAGCGGACAATGAGCAGTTCTTC	CASSVEVADNEQFF
few	-	TRBV29-1	TRBJ2-2	TGCAGCGTTGAATGGGTGGTTGGGAACACCGGGGAGCTGTTTTTT	CSVEWVVGNTGELFF
few	-	TRBV3-1	TRBJ2-1	TGTGCCAGCAGCCAAGCCGGTAATCGGGATGAGCAGTTCTTC	CASSQAGNRDEQFF
-	-	TRBV7-9	TRBJ1-1	TGTGCCAGCAGCTCGACAAATGCGTGGACTGAAGCTTTCTTT	CASSSTNAWTEAFF
few	TRBD2	TRBV28	TRBJ2-1	TGTGCCAGCAGACCCGGGACTAGCAATGAGCAGTTCTTC	CASRPGTSNEQFF
few	-	TRBV28	TRBJ2-1	TGTGCCAGCAGTTACGTTGAAGGGATTGAGCAGTTCTTC	CASSYVEGIEQFF
-	-	TRBV28	TRBJ1-5	TGTGCCAGCAGTTTAAAGGGGGGTCTCAATCAGCCCCAGCATTTT	CASSLKGGLNQPQHF
-	TRBD1	TRBV7-8	TRBJ2-5	TGTGCCAGCAGCTCGGGACAGGCCAGGGAGACCCAGTACTTC	CASSSGQARETQYF
few	-	TRBV20-1	TRBJ2-1	TGCAGTGCCAAGTCGCTCGGACAGACACCCTACAATGAGCAGTTCTTC	CSAKSLGQTPYNEQFF
few	-	TRBV7-9	TRBJ2-3	TGTGCCAGCAGCTCCCCCCCGATTAGCGGAACCACAGATACGCAGTATTTT	CASSSPPISGTTDTQYF
many	-	TRBV2	TRBJ2-2	TGTGCCCGTGAATACAACTCCGGGGAGCTGTTTTTT	CAREYNSGELFF
few	-	TRBV19	TRBJ1-5	TGTGCCAGTGCCTTTGCGGGTTATAATCAGCCCCAGCATTTT	CASAFAGYNQPQHF
many	-	TRBV29-1	TRBJ2-5	TGCAGCGTCACGGACCCGTTAGGAGGGACCCAGTACTTC	CSVTDPLGGTQYF
many	-	TRBV12-3/TRBV12-4	TRBJ1-1	TGTGCCAGTGCCTCAGGGGTAAGCACTGAAGCTTTCTTT	CASASGVSTEAFF
few	-	TRBV9	TRBJ2-5	TGTGCCAGCAGCCCCAACCCCCGGGAGACCCAGTACTTC	CASSPNPRETQYF
few	TRBD2	TRBV9	TRBJ2-7	TGTGCCAGCAGCGTAGTAGGGACTAGCGACTACGAGCAGTACTTC	CASSVVGTSDYEQYF
few	-	TRBV7-9	TRBJ2-2	TGTGCCAGCAGCTTAGTCCGGGTGGCGGGCACCGGGGAGCTGTTTTTT	CASSLVRVAGTGELFF